This T cell receptor beta chain was sequenced for a study of T cells in Graves' hyperthyroidism and ophthalmopathy. The germline gives CDR1 SGDLS, CDR2 YYNGEE. CDR3 length equals 14 residues. The V end was cut by 4 bases, the J end by 8 bases, with 18 bases between. The source material, RNA transcripts, was used to amplify TCR beta CDR3 regions. First-round RT-PCR targeting the TCR CDR3 was performed with the HTBI primer set. TCRdb itself ran the multiplex PCR reads through MiXCR, one entry per CDR3 protein. The data hold 700,000 or so distinct CDR3 sequences, with about 17% observed a single time. The PBMCs studied were ones that came from 10 ml fresh peripheral blood.

The TCR was taken from a man between 18 and 29 years old with Graves' hyperthyroidism. The chain has TRBV9 and TRBJ1-2; D call uncertain. The material sequenced was blood. CDR3 residues: CASSTFDGRNGYTF. CDR3 nucleotide sequence: TGTGCCAGCAGCACCTTCGACGGTAGAAACGGCTACACCTTC.